This T cell receptor beta chain was obtained from a study of CD8 T cells in Susac syndrome (dated by TCRdb to the late 2010s). Background on the whole study: Whether CD8+ T cell activation and differentiation in Susac syndrome was antigen driven was tested using repertoire sequencing. The clonality of the CD8+ T cell repertoire was compared across 11 to 12 healthy donors, around 14 Susac syndrome patients and 15 multiple sclerosis patients.

This clonotype was found once. Its binding antigen is unknown. No base quality information exists; no much larger clone differs at one position. One read amounts to weak evidence. RNA was extracted with the RNeasy kit and roughly 0.5 to 1 ug was reverse transcribed using random hexamers. The immunoSEQ multiplex PCR assay, covering 54 Vbeta and 13 Jbeta segments, was used to amplify TCR beta CDR3 regions. PCR amplification bias was corrected using a synthetic template baseline for primer optimization and computational correction. Per the original workflow: Reads were annotated to V, D and J genes per IMGT and analyzed with immunoSEQ Analyzer, keeping only productive sequences. To calculate clonality, Shannon entropy was normalized by log2 of the number of productive unique sequences and then subtracted from one. For each patient and control, public and private clones were evaluated within the 100 most prevalent clones. A clone was defined as Susac-specific if it was absent from the healthy and MS cohorts, from roughly 1,000 published viral clones and from other ImmuneACCESS disease sequences. Starting from the raw public reads, TCRdb applied fastp trimming at Q25, assembled clones with MiXCR and retained in-frame beta chains. Every entry covers one CDR3 protein and lists the most common genes and DNA from its rows. TCRdb's processing, not the authors' own work, is the source of the V and J calls. For this sample there are more than 150,000 distinct CDR3 sequences; 90% to 95% appear just once. Of the sample, 0.2% to 0.25% is held by the ten largest clones.

Peripheral blood CD8+ and CD4+ T cells from healthy donors, Susac syndrome patients and multiple sclerosis patients were profiled by high-throughput TCR beta sequencing. The multiple sclerosis controls were treatment-naive patients who had stable or active relapsing-remitting disease and met the revised McDonald criteria. Bulk CD8+ and CD4+ T cells were purified by magnetic negative isolation, whereas CD8+ TEMRA cells were enriched by FACS. Blood was collected in EDTA tubes and processed within 24 hours, with PBMCs isolated through density gradient centrifugation. PBMCs intended for TCR sequencing were cryopreserved in liquid nitrogen and were subsequently thawed in a 37 degrees C water bath. The sorted or isolated CD4+, CD8+ and CD8+ TEMRA cells reached a purity of at least 90%. Including cysteine and phenylalanine, the CDR3 has 13 amino acids. Only the CDR3 region is kept as DNA, spanning 39 bases read in frame from base 1. CDR1 PRHDT and CDR2 FYEKMQ are derived from the germline V gene (reference sequence). V is cut by 5 bases and J by 7 bases, and the space between the germline ends is 12 bases.

General findings and caveats noted by the study authors: The TCR sequencing and HLA analysis was acknowledged to have included a relatively small number of individuals.

This chain is built from TRBV13 and TRBJ2-1; a tentative D match to TRBD2 spans 6 bases. The sample taken for sequencing was CD8+ T cells from PBMCs. The TCR was taken from a human donor with multiple sclerosis. The DNA reads TGTGCCAGCAGCCAGAATCGGGGGAATGAGCAGTTCTTC. This encodes CASSQNRGNEQFF.